Below are 31 T cell receptor beta chains sequenced from a single sample in a study of T cell responses to AZD1222 COVID-19 vaccine. The assay was immunoSEQ multiplex PCR, and TCRdb's table has in-frame clones only and misses some. The sample consists of over 150,000 clones, about nine tenths of them appearing once. The sequences come from peripheral blood, collected on day 0 of MenACWY control vaccination. These receptors were collected from an adult in good health.

The chain couples TRBV18 to TRBJ1-1; D is unresolved. The CDR3 is 14 residues long. Trimming pared 0 bases from V and 6 bases from J, leaving 11 bases between. The germline V gene encodes CDR1 KGHSH and CDR2 LQKENI. CDR3 in DNA: TGTGCCAGCTCACCACCCCCAGGAAACCCTGAAGCTTTCTTT. Amino acids: CASSPPPGNPEAFF.

The chain has TRBV3-1 (or the pseudogene TRBV3-2) and TRBJ2-7; D is perhaps TRBD2 (6 bases). CDR3 size: 16 residues. Trimming pared 2 bases from V and 5 bases from J, leaving 19 bases between. Looked up from germline, CDR1 is LGHDT and CDR2 is YNNKEL (reference sequence). The CDR3 coding sequence is TGTGCCAGCAGCCAAATAGCGGAAAAGGGGCGCGACGAGCAGTACTTC. Its protein is CASSQIAEKGRDEQYF.

Here the CDR3 reads CASRPGQGYSPLHF. CDR3 coding DNA: TGTGCCAGCCGTCCCGGACAGGGTTATTCACCCCTCCACTTT. The chain couples TRBV27 to TRBJ1-6; 8 bases line up with TRBD1. The CDR3 runs 14 residues. The trim removed 8 bases at V and 8 bases at J, leaving 8 bases unmatched. CDR1 is MNHEY and CDR2 is SMNVEV in the germline V gene (reference sequence).

V and J are TRBV27 and TRBJ1-1, with D possibly TRBD1 on 5 matching bases. CDR1 MNHEY and CDR2 SMNVEV come from the germline V gene (reference sequence). CDR3 length: 15 residues. Between the trimmed V and J ends, which lost 2 bases and 0 bases, there was a span of 10 bases. DNA of the CDR3: TGTGCCAGCAGTTTAGGGGGTGGCATGAACACTGAAGCTTTCTTT. Translating gives CASSLGGGMNTEAFF.

The CDR3 DNA follows: TGCGCCAGCAGCTTGATGGGACTAGCCGCCGGGTTTGGGTACTTC. Translation gives CASSLMGLAAGFGYF. The V call is TRBV5-1, the J call TRBJ2-7; TRBD2 aligns across 9 bases. The CDR3 extends over 15 amino acids. In germline, CDR1 is SGHRS, CDR2 YFSETQ. With 1 base clipped from V and 12 bases from J, the junction kept 14 bases outside the gene matches.

This chain uses TRBV19 with TRBJ1-5; a weak D match, TRBD1 (5 bases). V gave up 11 bases and J gave up 6 bases, with 17 bases separating them. Germline V gene data show CDR1 as LNHDA and CDR2 as SQIVND (reference sequence). This CDR3 spans 13 amino acids. The CDR3 is CAGATGTRQPQHF. CDR3 coding DNA: TGTGCCGGGGCAACAGGTACTCGTCAGCCCCAGCATTTT.

The chain employs TRBV15 and TRBJ1-2, with 8 bases fitting TRBD1. CDR3 length: 13 residues. The V and J ends lost 5 bases and 7 bases, in that order; junction bases with no gene match: 6. The germline V gene encodes CDR1 LNHNV and CDR2 YYDKDF (reference sequence). CDR3 nucleotide sequence: TGTGCCACCAGCGCTAGGACAGGGAGTGGCTACACCTTC. This gives the protein CATSARTGSGYTF.

This clone was counted a single time. The CDR3 reads CATSDPPSGGASNQPQHF. Here the CDR3 DNA reads TGTGCCACCAGTGATCCCCCGAGTGGGGGAGCTAGCAATCAGCCCCAGCATTTT. V is TRBV24-1 and J is TRBJ1-5, with D tentatively TRBD1 (5 bases). This CDR3 spans 18 amino acids. V was trimmed by 3 bases and J by 0 bases, leaving 17 bases between them. Germline V gene sequence: CDR1 KGHDR, CDR2 SFDVKD.

This chain joins TRBV24-1 and TRBJ2-1; the match to TRBD2 covers 14 bases. Germline assignment: CDR1 KGHDR and CDR2 SFDVKD. The CDR3 loop spans 17 amino acids. The V and J ends lost 1 base and 6 bases, in that order; junction bases with no gene match: 4. The CDR3: CATSDFQTSGRGNEQFF. The CDR3, as DNA: TGTGCCACCAGTGATTTTCAGACTAGCGGGAGGGGCAATGAGCAGTTCTTC.

The CDR3 DNA is TGTGCCAGCAGCTCAGGCAGTTTTGAAGCTTTCTTT. This codes for CASSSGSFEAFF. The J gene is TRBJ1-1, the V gene TRBV13; the D is unclear. Germline V gene sequence: CDR1 PRHDT, CDR2 FYEKMQ (reference sequence). The CDR3 has 12 residues. Trimming pared 4 bases from V and 7 bases from J, leaving 10 bases between.

The V and J genes are TRBV25-1 and TRBJ1-1, with TRBD1 identical over 10 bases. The CDR3 has 14 amino acids. With 5 bases clipped from V and 3 bases from J, the junction kept 3 bases outside the gene matches. CDR1 is MGHDK and CDR2 is SYGVNS in the germline V gene. The CDR3 nucleotides are TGTGCCAGCAGTCCGGACAGGGGGTACACTGAAGCTTTCTTT. As protein: CASSPDRGYTEAFF.

The chain has TRBV5-1 and TRBJ2-2, with D possibly being TRBD2 (5 bases). CDR1 is SGHRS and CDR2 is YFSETQ in the germline V gene. The CDR3 length is 13 residues. Deletions cut 5 bases from V and 5 bases from J, with 10 bases between. The CDR3, as DNA: TGCGCCAGCAGTCGGGAAGGAACCGGGGAGCTGTTTTTT. As protein: CASSREGTGELFF.

The chain uses TRBV7-9 and TRBJ2-7; tentative D call: TRBD2 (6 bases). Between the trimmed V and J ends, which lost 1 base and 5 bases, there was a span of 9 bases. The CDR3 runs 13 residues. Germline V gene data show CDR1 as SEHNR and CDR2 as FQNEAQ (reference sequence). The CDR3 DNA sequence: TGTGCCAGCAGCTTAGTCCGGAGGGACGAGCAGTACTTC. It specifies CASSLVRRDEQYF.

The chain links TRBV6-5 to TRBJ2-5; 11 nucleotides align to TRBD1. In germline, CDR1 is MNHEY, CDR2 SVGAGI. The trim removed 6 bases at V and 5 bases at J, leaving 5 bases unmatched. This CDR3 spans 14 amino acids. CDR3 protein: CASRDRGRGETQYF. In DNA, the CDR3 is TGTGCCAGCAGGGACAGGGGGCGTGGGGAGACCCAGTACTTC.

The chain links TRBV5-6 to TRBJ1-1; maybe TRBD1 (6 bases). Trimming stripped 3 bases from V and 5 bases from J, with 14 bases between. CDR1 and CDR2 (germline): SGHDT, YYEEEE. The CDR3 is made up of 14 amino acids. CDR3 in amino acids: CASSWAQGSTEAFF. Here the CDR3 DNA reads TGTGCCAGCAGCTGGGCACAGGGAAGTACTGAAGCTTTCTTT.

The chain links TRBV3-1 (or the pseudogene TRBV3-2) to TRBJ2-2; 15 nucleotides match TRBD2. Unmatched junction bases numbered 9, after V lost 0 bases and J lost 4 bases. Germline lookup yields CDR1 LGHDT and CDR2 YNNKEL (reference sequence). This CDR3 spans 20 amino acids. This CDR3 is CASSQENWTSGRARTGELFF. The DNA of the CDR3 is TGTGCCAGCAGCCAAGAGAACTGGACTAGCGGGAGGGCCCGCACCGGGGAGCTGTTTTTT.

This clone turned up a few times. The V call is TRBV5-1, the J call TRBJ1-6, with 9 bases matching TRBD1. The germline CDR1 and CDR2 sequences are SGHRS and YFSETQ. The J segment lost 5 bases and the V segment lost 3 bases, leaving 3 bases of the junction unmatched. This CDR3 has 15 amino acids. CDR3 protein: CASSSQGADNSPLHF. CDR3 coding DNA: TGCGCCAGCAGCTCACAGGGGGCGGATAATTCACCCCTCCACTTT.

Comments on this clone: The junction and the germline gene differ at one end; a read error may be behind it. The rearrangement links TRBV28 to TRBJ1-1, with D hard to call. The germline V gene has CDR1 MDHEN and CDR2 SYDVKM. The CDR3 totals 13 residues. DNA for the CDR3: TGTGCCAGCAGTGTACACGGCGGTTTTGAAACTTTCTTT. This codes for CASSVHGGFETFF.

This clone was found once. V usage is TRBV9 and J usage is TRBJ1-2, with a possible D match to TRBD1 (6 bases). This CDR3 is built from 13 residues. V was clipped by 4 bases and J by 5 bases, with 12 bases between them. CDR1 SGDLS and CDR2 YYNGEE come from the germline V gene. The CDR3 DNA reads TGTGCCAGCAGCTCCCCCGGGACATATGGCTACACCTTC. Residues: CASSSPGTYGYTF.

The chain carries TRBV10-2 and TRBJ2-7, with 8 bases matching TRBD1. V lost 4 bases and J lost 3; bases outside the gene matches: 8. This CDR3 has 15 amino acids. In germline, CDR1 is WSHSY, CDR2 SAAADI. The CDR3 is CASSVTGDSIYEQYV. The DNA for the CDR3 is TGCGCCAGCAGTGTGACAGGGGATAGCATCTACGAGCAGTACGTC.

The V call is TRBV11-2, the J call TRBJ1-1; TRBD1 agrees at 8 bases. The length of the CDR3 is 13 residues. Germline V gene data show CDR1 as SGHAT and CDR2 as FQNNGV. Germline trimming cut 3 bases from V and 4 bases from J; bases unmatched to any gene: 1. This chain's CDR3 is CASSFQGATEAFF. For the CDR3, the DNA is TGTGCCAGCAGCTTCCAGGGGGCCACTGAAGCTTTCTTT.

This clone is a singleton in its sample. The chain links TRBV6-1 to TRBJ1-4; 11 bases match TRBD1. Germline assignment: CDR1 MNHNS and CDR2 SASEGT. This CDR3 comprises 16 residues. With V trimmed by 1 base and J by 7 bases, 5 bases remained unmatched. CDR3 DNA: TGTGCCAGCAGTGAAGTCGGGACAGGGGGTAGTGAAAAACTGTTTTTT. Its protein is CASSEVGTGGSEKLFF.

This clone was found a few times. The gene calls are TRBV6-2 or TRBV6-3 and TRBJ1-1; possibly TRBD1 for D (6 bases). The CDR3 covers 14 residues. Germline-derived CDR1 and CDR2 are MNHEY and SVGEGT. V lost 6 bases and J 10 bases, leaving 21 bases between the germline ends. CDR3 nucleotides: TGTGCCAGCAGCCAAGGACAGCCGACCCTCGGAGCTTTCTTT. This sequence encodes CASSQGQPTLGAFF.

The chain has TRBV15 and TRBJ2-6; the D is unclear. Between the trimmed V and J ends, which lost 4 bases and 0 bases, there was a span of 16 bases. The CDR3 loop spans 18 amino acids. CDR1 is LNHNV, CDR2 YYDKDF, per germline (reference sequence). This CDR3 is CATSTVTMSASGANVLTF. The CDR3 nucleotides read TGTGCCACCAGCACTGTTACAATGTCTGCCTCTGGGGCCAACGTCCTGACTTTC.

This clone was seen a handful of times. The chain has TRBV30 and TRBJ1-3; unclear D gene. The CDR3 extends over 12 amino acids. V lost 6 bases, J lost 3 bases, and 9 bases lay in between. CDR1 GTSNPN and CDR2 SVGIG come from the germline V gene (reference sequence). CDR3 amino acids: CACQAVGNTIYF. CDR3 bases: TGTGCCTGTCAGGCCGTTGGAAACACCATATATTTT.

V is TRBV6-1 and J is TRBJ2-7; D not resolved. The germline V and J ends were trimmed by 3 bases and 3 bases, with 9 bases remaining between them. CDR3 size: 13 residues. Germline CDR1 and CDR2: MNHNS and SASEGT. CDR3 region: CASSDGQIYEQYV. The DNA of the CDR3 is TGTGCCAGCAGTGACGGGCAGATCTACGAGCAGTACGTC.

This rearrangement joins TRBV7-8 to TRBJ1-2, with 12 bases that match TRBD1. The V gene's germline CDR1 is SGHVS and CDR2 FQNEAQ. This CDR3 is 14 amino acids long. Trimming at V came to 3 bases and at J to 4 bases, leaving 0 bases not matched to a gene. In nucleotides, the CDR3 is TGTGCCAGCAGCTTGGGACAGGGGGCCTATGGCTACACCTTC. Protein product: CASSLGQGAYGYTF.

The sample holds a few counts of this clone. The genes are TRBV4-1 and TRBJ2-7, with 9 nucleotides matching TRBD1. V dropped 1 base and J dropped 6; count of bases not matched to a gene: 7. The CDR3 is 15 residues long. Germline V lookup: CDR1 MGHRA, CDR2 YSYEKL. The DNA for the CDR3 is TGCGCCAGCAGCCAAGTAGGGACAGGGCACCGCGAGCAGTACTTC. Residues: CASSQVGTGHREQYF.

The chain uses TRBV5-4 and TRBJ1-6, with a possible D match to TRBD1 (6 bases). Trimming took 1 base from V and 13 from J, leaving 15 bases between them. In germline, CDR1 is SGHNT, CDR2 YYREEE (reference sequence). There are 14 residues in the CDR3. CDR3 in amino acids: CASSLQGHFSPLHF. DNA for the CDR3: TGTGCCAGCAGCTTGCAGGGGCACTTTAGCCCCCTCCACTTT.

The J gene is TRBJ2-5, the V gene TRBV11-2, with 7 bases that match TRBD2. Trimming took 1 base from V and 5 from J; bases not matched to a gene: 4. CDR3 length: 14 residues. Germline V gene lookup returns CDR1 SGHAT and CDR2 FQNNGV. CDR3 in amino acids: CASSLAVGGETQYF. CDR3 bases: TGTGCCAGCAGCTTAGCGGTGGGGGGGGAGACCCAGTACTTC.

V and J are TRBV19 and TRBJ1-3; D is possibly TRBD1 (5 bases). Germline CDR1 LNHDA, CDR2 SQIVND (reference sequence). V was shortened by 6 bases and J by 8 bases, with 20 bases between the two germline ends. CDR3 length: 15 amino acids. This CDR3 reads CASSLGRGMGHTIYF. CDR3 DNA sequence: TGTGCCAGTAGCCTCGGGAGGGGTATGGGTCACACCATATATTTT.